This T cell receptor beta chain was found in a study of pediatric ulcerative colitis. The CDR3 is made up of 15 amino acids. CDR1 and CDR2 from the germline V gene are SGHRS and YFSETQ. Trimming shortened V by 2 bases and J by 5 bases, and 17 bases separated the two germline ends. Sequencing used immunoSEQ multiplex PCR; TCRdb keeps in-frame clones, though not all of them. The sample records tens of thousands of clones, roughly 73% being singletons. One to two pinch biopsies were taken from the rectum during colonoscopy. The gene calls are TRBV5-1 and TRBJ2-7, with a weak D call TRBD1 (7 bases). Sequencing input: gut tissue. The receptor comes from a boy aged 5 to 17 with moderate ulcerative colitis. The CDR3 loop reads CASSFGPQGEDEQYF. CDR3 coding DNA: TGCGCCAGCAGCTTTGGGCCCCAGGGGGAGGACGAGCAGTACTTC.